The 11 T cell receptor beta chains in this list originate from one sample, sequenced in a study of OX40 agonist ivuxolimab in advanced cancers. The library relied on the immunoSEQ multiplex PCR assay. In TCRdb, the immuneACCESS table is reduced to in-frame sequences with V and J assigned. These tables do not hold every clone; where another copy was compared, an unresolved V gene accounts for under half, and the others remain unexplained. The sample table records about 82,000 clones; approximately 82% of these occur just once. The top ten hold around 0.84% of the sample. The source was CD4+ or CD8+ T cells sorted from blood, collected in a trial of the OX40 agonist ivuxolimab. The receptors shown here come from an adult with an advanced solid tumor such as melanoma, head and neck, liver or kidney cancer.

This chain joins TRBV9 and TRBJ2-2; D is ambiguous. Per germline, CDR1 SGDLS and CDR2 YYNGEE. V lost 0 bases and J lost 4, with 4 bases in between. The CDR3 is 13 amino acids. CDR3: CASSVGGTGELFF. The CDR3 bases are TGTGCCAGCAGCGTAGGAGGCACCGGGGAGCTGTTTTTT.

This clone was seen just once. V usage is TRBV27 and J usage is TRBJ1-2; D may be TRBD1 (5 bases). Germline V lookup: CDR1 MNHEY, CDR2 SMNVEV (reference sequence). The CDR3 sequence is 16 residues long. The V and J ends lost 0 bases and 0 bases respectively, with 11 bases between them. The CDR3 here is CASSLSVGDPNYGYTF. The CDR3 region has the DNA TGTGCCAGCAGTTTATCGGTGGGGGATCCTAACTATGGCTACACCTTC.

This clone is a singleton in its sample. V gene TRBV5-8 combines with J gene TRBJ2-1; D is perhaps TRBD1 or TRBD2 (5 bases each). Germline V gene data show CDR1 as SGHTS and CDR2 as YDEGEE. V was shortened by 2 bases and J by 0 bases, with 9 bases between the two germline ends. This CDR3 is built from 15 residues. The chain's CDR3 is CASSFRGSSYNEQFF. The CDR3 region has the DNA TGTGCCAGCAGCTTTCGGGGCAGCTCCTACAATGAGCAGTTCTTC.

The V and J genes are TRBV7-6 and TRBJ2-2; no clear D gene. Germline CDR1 is SGHVS and CDR2 is FNYEAQ. This CDR3 is 15 amino acids long. Trimming shortened V by 0 bases and J by 0 bases, and 5 bases separated the two germline ends. The CDR3 DNA sequence: TGTGCCAGCAGCTTAGCGGCGACGAACACCGGGGAGCTGTTTTTT. This encodes CASSLAATNTGELFF. Filled out from reference TRBV7-6 and TRBJ2-2, the complete variable domain reads GAGVSQSPRYKVTKRGQDVALRCDPISGHVSLYWYRQALGQGPEFLTYFNYEAQQDKSGLPNDRFSAERPEGSISTLTIQRTEQRDSAMYRCASSLAATNTGELFFGEGSRLTVL.

The chain has TRBV5-4 and TRBJ2-5, with D perhaps matching TRBD1 (6 bases). V lost 3 bases, J lost 5 bases, and 14 bases lay in between. Germline V lookup: CDR1 SGHNT, CDR2 YYREEE (reference sequence). This CDR3 is built from 14 residues. The CDR3 loop is CASSYSTGGETQYF. The CDR3 nucleotides read TGTGCCAGCAGCTACTCGACAGGAGGTGAGACCCAGTACTTC. The variable domain in full, completed from reference TRBV5-4 and TRBJ2-5, reads ETGVTQSPTHLIKTRGQQVTLRCSSQSGHNTVSWYQQALGQGPQFIFQYYREEENGRGNFPPRFSGLQFPNYSSELNVNALELDDSALYLCASSYSTGGETQYFGPGTRLLVL.

The V gene is TRBV23-1, the J gene TRBJ2-2; possible D gene TRBD1, 6 bases. TRBV23-1 qualifies as an ORF whose function is uncertain. Trimming cost V 9 bases and J 0 bases, with 14 bases left between them. This CDR3 contains 15 residues. CDR3 protein: CASSSGTSNTGELFF. In nucleotides, the CDR3 is TGCGCCAGTTCCTCCGGGACATCGAACACCGGGGAGCTGTTTTTT.

The genes are TRBV5-1 and TRBJ2-5; TRBD1 aligns across 8 bases. This CDR3 contains 16 residues. Germline V gives CDR1 SGHRS, CDR2 YFSETQ. Germline trimming cut 4 bases from V and 1 base from J; bases unmatched to any gene: 9. The CDR3 is CASSPNGQGLQETQYF. Here the CDR3 DNA reads TGCGCCAGCAGCCCCAACGGACAGGGCCTCCAAGAGACCCAGTACTTC.

The sample holds many counts of this clone. The chain uses TRBV5-1 and TRBJ2-2, with D uncertain. Germline V gene sequence: CDR1 SGHRS, CDR2 YFSETQ. This CDR3 is 16 amino acids long. Trimming pared 1 base from V and 5 bases from J, leaving 15 bases between. CDR3 coding DNA: TGCGCCAGCAGCTTGTCGGTATTTGAAAAGACCGGGGAGCTGTTTTTT. Amino acid sequence: CASSLSVFEKTGELFF.

V is TRBV4-2 and J is TRBJ1-2; D gene ambiguous. The germline gives CDR1 LGHNA, CDR2 YNFKEQ. V shed 2 bases and J shed 4 bases, with 17 bases lying between them. The length of the CDR3 is 16 residues. The CDR3 region is CASSQRTDDSSYGYTF. CDR3 coding DNA: TGTGCCAGCAGCCAAAGGACGGACGATTCCTCCTATGGCTACACCTTC.

This chain links TRBV5-4 with TRBJ1-6; no clear D. V was pared by 0 bases and J by 8 bases, with 6 bases between. CDR1 and CDR2 (germline): SGHNT, YYREEE (reference sequence). CDR3 length equals 13 residues. CDR3 nucleotide sequence: TGTGCCAGCAGCTTGGAACAGCATTCACCCCTCCACTTT. Its translation is CASSLEQHSPLHF.

V gene TRBV5-6 combines with J gene TRBJ1-1; the D gene is possibly TRBD1 (6 bases). The germline CDR1 and CDR2 sequences are SGHDT and YYEEEE. V lost 1 base, J lost 0 bases, and 7 bases lay in between. The CDR3 is 14 amino acids. The DNA for the CDR3 is TGTGCCAGCAGCTTGCGACAGGTGAACACTGAAGCTTTCTTT. Amino acid sequence: CASSLRQVNTEAFF.